The 28 T cell receptor beta chains in this list originate from one sample, sequenced in a study of the immune and genomic landscape of osteosarcoma. Poor-prognosis osteosarcoma patients supplied post-treatment primary, local recurrence and metastasis tumor specimens. This table comes from immunoSEQ multiplex PCR, and its TCRdb copy is limited to in-frame clones, with some not included. The table shows about 4,600 clones, with less than 75% occurring only once. The sequenced sample was osteosarcoma tumor tissue from the femur. The receptors derive from a human donor with osteosarcoma.

This chain connects TRBV29-1 to TRBJ2-7; D remains ambiguous. V was cut by 8 bases and J by 3 bases, with 17 bases left in between. The CDR3 has 13 amino acids. Per the germline V gene, CDR1 is SQVTM and CDR2 is ANQGSEA. CDR3 amino acids: CSIRTDGYYEQYF. The CDR3 DNA reads TGCAGCATACGGACGGATGGATACTACGAGCAGTACTTC.

V usage is TRBV5-8 and J usage is TRBJ1-2; 8 nucleotides align to TRBD1. With 4 bases clipped from V and 4 bases from J, the junction kept 9 bases outside the gene matches. CDR3 size: 15 residues. CDR1 and CDR2 from the germline V gene are SGHTS and YDEGEE. CDR3 DNA sequence: TGTGCCAGCAGCCAGAAAGACAGGGGACCCTATGGCTACACCTTC. Translation: CASSQKDRGPYGYTF.

This chain joins TRBV27 and TRBJ1-2; D is uncertain. V lost 5 bases and J lost 4, with 17 bases in between. This CDR3 spans 15 amino acids. CDR1 MNHEY and CDR2 SMNVEV come from the germline V gene (reference sequence). CDR3 DNA: TGTGCCAGCAGTCTTTTCGGGAGTTCTTCCTATGGCTACACCTTC. It specifies CASSLFGSSSYGYTF.

The chain links TRBV2 to TRBJ1-3; TRBD1 matches 12 bases. After removal of 6 bases from V and 7 bases from J, the junction contained 10 bases not matched to a gene. CDR1 and CDR2 from the germline V gene are SNHLY and FYNNEI. The CDR3 covers 16 residues. DNA of the CDR3: TGTGCCAGCAGGCCCGACGGGACAGGGGGCTGGAACACCATATATTTT. It is translated as CASRPDGTGGWNTIYF.

The gene calls are TRBV7-2 and TRBJ1-1, with TRBD1 matching over 7 bases. There are 14 residues in the CDR3. J was trimmed by 6 bases and V by 4 bases; bases with no gene match: 8. Looked up from germline, CDR1 is SGHTA and CDR2 is FQGNSA. The CDR3 DNA is TGTGCCAGCAGCTCAATGACAGGGACCGCTGAAGCTTTCTTT. Protein sequence: CASSSMTGTAEAFF.

The V call is TRBV7-2, the J call TRBJ1-4, with 10 bases lining up with TRBD1. Germline loops: CDR1 SGHTA, CDR2 FQGNSA. The CDR3 contains 16 residues. The V gene end was trimmed by 0 bases and the J gene end by 6 bases; junction bases not matched to a gene: 4. The CDR3 sequence is CASSLAADRGHEKLFF. DNA of the CDR3: TGTGCCAGCAGCTTAGCGGCAGACAGGGGGCATGAAAAACTGTTTTTT.

The chain has TRBV5-4 and TRBJ2-1; 7 bases align to TRBD2. After removal of 0 bases from V and 10 bases from J, the junction contained 7 bases not matched to a gene. Germline V gene data show CDR1 as SGHNT and CDR2 as YYREEE (reference sequence). The CDR3 runs to 14 residues. The CDR3 coding sequence is TGTGCCAGCAGCTTGGAACCGGCTAGCGGAGAGCAGTTCTTC. Translating it yields CASSLEPASGEQFF.

Concerning this clone itself: Other nucleotide sequences from this sample produce the same CDR3. This rearrangement joins TRBV19 to TRBJ1-1; D remains unclear. The CDR3 loop spans 12 amino acids. Germline-derived CDR1 and CDR2 are LNHDA and SQIVND (reference sequence). The V end was cut by 6 bases, the J end by 1 base, with 6 bases between. In nucleotides, the CDR3 is TGTGCCAGTAGGGACCGGAACACTGAAGCTTTCTTT. Translated, it gives CASRDRNTEAFF.

The chain has TRBV4-3 and TRBJ2-1; 10 bases align to TRBD2. This CDR3 spans 16 amino acids. Germline trimming cut 0 bases from V and 3 bases from J; bases unmatched to any gene: 2. The V gene's germline CDR1 is LGHNA and CDR2 YSLEER. The CDR3 DNA is TGCGCCAGCAGCCAAGATGCTAGCGGGGGCTACAATGAGCAGTTCTTC. Translating it yields CASSQDASGGYNEQFF.

This clone was recorded a few times. The V and J genes are TRBV7-2 and TRBJ2-1; D remains ambiguous. The CDR3 runs 13 residues. V lost 6 bases, J lost 5 bases, and 11 bases lay in between. The V gene's germline CDR1 is SGHTA and CDR2 FQGNSA. The CDR3, as DNA: TGTGCCAGCAGTCTAGTCAAAAACAATGAGCAGTTCTTC. Translating it yields CASSLVKNNEQFF.

The V gene is TRBV6-4, the J gene TRBJ2-1; possible D gene TRBD1, 6 bases. The length of the CDR3 is 15 residues. Per germline, CDR1 MRHNA and CDR2 SNTAGT. The V and J ends lost 2 bases and 4 bases respectively, with 12 bases between them. The CDR3, as DNA: TGTGCCAGCAGTGACGCGACAGGAACTTACAATGAGCAGTTCTTC. Encoded protein: CASSDATGTYNEQFF.

This clone was observed a handful of times. The V call is TRBV2, the J call TRBJ2-3; D gene unclear. V was shortened by 6 bases and J by 0 bases, with 22 bases between the two germline ends. Germline V CDR1 and CDR2: SNHLY, FYNNEI. The CDR3 length is 18 residues. The CDR3 DNA follows: TGTGCCAGCAGCCAACAACGTCGCCAGACCTCCAGCACAGATACGCAGTATTTT. This gives the protein CASSQQRRQTSSTDTQYF.

CDR3 residues: CASSERVSYQPQHF. CDR3 nucleotides: TGTGCCAGCAGTGAACGGGTATCCTATCAGCCCCAGCATTTT. The chain employs TRBV6-1 and TRBJ1-5; D call uncertain. The length of the CDR3 is 14 residues. Trimming left V 2 bases short and J 5 bases short, with 10 bases between. CDR1 is MNHNS and CDR2 is SASEGT in the germline V gene.

This clone showed up just a few times. This chain uses TRBV5-8 with TRBJ1-2; D uncertain. The CDR3 loop spans 8 amino acids. V was clipped by 6 bases and J by 14 bases, with 8 bases between them. Germline V gives CDR1 SGHTS, CDR2 YDEGEE. The CDR3 is CASNPSTF. The CDR3 region has the DNA TGTGCCAGCAATCCGTCAACCTTC.

The V and J genes are TRBV11-2 and TRBJ2-7, with TRBD1 matching 7 bases. V trimming: 1 base; J trimming: 4 bases; junction bases outside the gene matches: 10. The CDR3 sequence is 16 residues long. The germline V gene encodes CDR1 SGHAT and CDR2 FQNNGV. The CDR3 is CASSLGLGRGSYEQYF. The CDR3 DNA reads as TGTGCCAGCAGCTTAGGTCTCGGCAGGGGGTCGTACGAGCAGTACTTC. Using reference TRBV11-2 and TRBJ2-7 for the parts outside the CDR3, the full variable domain is EAGVAQSPRYKIIEKRQSVAFWCNPISGHATLYWYQQILGQGPKLLIQFQNNGVVDDSQLPKDRFSAERLKGVDSTLKIQPAKLEDSAVYLCASSLGLGRGSYEQYFGPGTRLTVT.

The chain links TRBV5-1 to TRBJ2-3; unclear D gene. V dropped 4 bases and J dropped 4 bases, with 10 bases sitting between them. The CDR3 length is 13 residues. The germline V gene has CDR1 SGHRS and CDR2 YFSETQ. The CDR3 here is CASSPPGADTQYF. CDR3 sequence (DNA): TGCGCCAGCAGCCCCCCGGGTGCAGATACGCAGTATTTT.

This clone was observed a handful of times. V and J are TRBV4-3 and TRBJ2-7; D possibly corresponds to TRBD1 (6 bases). CDR1 and CDR2 from the germline V gene are LGHNA and YSLEER. The V end was cut by 3 bases, the J end by 6 bases, with 18 bases between. The length of the CDR3 is 15 residues. CDR3 nucleotide sequence: TGCGCCAGCAGCCAGTCCGGGACAATGAGGAGCGAGCAGTACTTC. Protein product: CASSQSGTMRSEQYF.

The chain uses TRBV5-1 and TRBJ2-5; TRBD2 might be the D (5 bases). Germline V gives CDR1 SGHRS, CDR2 YFSETQ. The CDR3 consists of 13 residues. V was pared by 0 bases and J by 7 bases, with 10 bases between. This CDR3 reads CASSLDSGRTQYF. CDR3 nucleotides: TGCGCCAGCAGCTTGGACAGTGGGAGGACCCAGTACTTC.

This clone has a handful of counts. The chain uses TRBV2 and TRBJ2-3; D unclear. Trimming took 7 bases from V and 0 from J, leaving 11 bases between them. This CDR3 spans 14 amino acids. Germline V CDR1 and CDR2: SNHLY, FYNNEI. CDR3 residues: CASMFRRSTDTQYF. CDR3 nucleotides: TGTGCCAGCATGTTTCGTAGGAGCACAGATACGCAGTATTTT.

The V call is TRBV7-2, the J call TRBJ1-2, with no clear D. V was trimmed by 3 bases and J by 7 bases, leaving 12 bases between them. This CDR3 region has 13 residues. Looked up from germline, CDR1 is SGHTA and CDR2 is FQGNSA. CDR3 nucleotides: TGTGCCAGCAGCTTTGCGCCAGAAGGTGGCTACACCTTC. Its protein is CASSFAPEGGYTF.

The J gene is TRBJ2-5, the V gene TRBV7-2; D perhaps matches TRBD2 (6 bases). Germline V gives CDR1 SGHTA, CDR2 FQGNSA. The CDR3 sequence is 17 residues long. Trimming removed 2 bases at V and 5 bases at J, with 21 bases between. The CDR3 is CASSLSGRAGPGETQYF. The DNA of the CDR3 is TGTGCCAGCAGCTTAAGTGGCAGGGCGGGACCTGGCGAGACCCAGTACTTC.

Only a few counts were recorded for this clone. V gene TRBV30 combines with J gene TRBJ1-1; D perhaps matches TRBD1 (5 bases). This CDR3 is built from 15 residues. Trimming pared 4 bases from V and 0 bases from J, leaving 15 bases between. Per the germline V gene, CDR1 is GTSNPN and CDR2 is SVGIG (reference sequence). The CDR3 DNA follows: TGTGCCTGGATGTTGCAGGGCCGGATGAACACTGAAGCTTTCTTT. It is translated as CAWMLQGRMNTEAFF.

The V and J genes are TRBV7-2 and TRBJ2-3, with TRBD1 matching over 9 bases. The CDR3 length is 15 residues. The J segment lost 5 bases and the V segment lost 3 bases, leaving 6 bases of the junction unmatched. CDR1 and CDR2 from the germline V gene are SGHTA and FQGNSA. The CDR3 DNA reads TGTGCCAGCAGCTTCTCCGGACAGGGGCAAGATACGCAGTATTTT. It codes for CASSFSGQGQDTQYF. Full variable domain (outside the CDR3, taken from reference TRBV7-2 and TRBJ2-3): GAGVSQSPSNKVTEKGKDVELRCDPISGHTALYWYRQSLGQGLEFLIYFQGNSAPDKSGLPSDRFSAERTGGSVSTLTIQRTQQEDSAVYLCASSFSGQGQDTQYFGPGTRLTVL.

This clone was found a few times. This chain connects TRBV7-9 to TRBJ1-5; 7 nucleotides agree with TRBD1. Unmatched junction bases numbered 9, after V lost 0 bases and J lost 13 bases. The CDR3 extends over 14 amino acids. Germline V lookup: CDR1 SEHNR, CDR2 FQNEAQ (reference sequence). The CDR3 loop reads CASSLADRDSAQHF. In nucleotides, the CDR3 is TGTGCCAGCAGCTTAGCAGATAGGGACAGCGCGCAGCATTTT.

This clone was detected a few times. The rearrangement links TRBV5-4 to TRBJ2-7; TRBD2 aligns across 13 bases. The germline V gene has CDR1 SGHNT and CDR2 YYREEE (reference sequence). Germline trimming cut 3 bases from V and 0 bases from J; bases unmatched to any gene: 12. The CDR3 is made up of 19 amino acids. The CDR3 is CASSWGLAGSTTRSYEQYF. The CDR3 bases are TGTGCCAGCAGCTGGGGACTAGCGGGATCGACAACCCGCTCCTACGAGCAGTACTTC. Using reference TRBV5-4 and TRBJ2-7 for the parts outside the CDR3, the full variable domain is ETGVTQSPTHLIKTRGQQVTLRCSSQSGHNTVSWYQQALGQGPQFIFQYYREEENGRGNFPPRFSGLQFPNYSSELNVNALELDDSALYLCASSWGLAGSTTRSYEQYFGPGTRLTVT.

This clone has a single count. J is TRBJ1-1 and V is TRBV28; D is possibly TRBD1 (6 bases). V was clipped by 5 bases and J by 1 base, with 17 bases between them. The germline gives CDR1 MDHEN, CDR2 SYDVKM. This CDR3 has 16 residues. The CDR3: CASSRPGQLGNTEAFF. In nucleotides, the CDR3 is TGTGCCAGCAGTCGCCCGGGACAATTAGGGAACACTGAAGCTTTCTTT.

This clone was recorded a few times. The genes are TRBV9 and TRBJ2-2; TRBD1 aligns across 8 bases. The germline gives CDR1 SGDLS, CDR2 YYNGEE. With V trimmed by 0 bases and J by 2 bases, 3 bases remained unmatched. This CDR3 is 16 amino acids long. CDR3 nucleotides: TGTGCCAGCAGCGTAGCGGCAGGGGGCAACACCGGGGAGCTGTTTTTT. Translation gives CASSVAAGGNTGELFF.

This clone is a singleton in its sample. J is TRBJ2-1 and V is TRBV7-6; D may be TRBD2 (5 bases). The V and J ends lost 5 bases and 9 bases respectively, with 17 bases between them. The CDR3 is made up of 14 amino acids. CDR1 SGHVS and CDR2 FNYEAQ come from the germline V gene. The CDR3 loop reads CASSRSDGVGEQFF. The CDR3 DNA reads TGTGCCAGCAGCCGCTCCGACGGGGTCGGTGAGCAGTTCTTC.